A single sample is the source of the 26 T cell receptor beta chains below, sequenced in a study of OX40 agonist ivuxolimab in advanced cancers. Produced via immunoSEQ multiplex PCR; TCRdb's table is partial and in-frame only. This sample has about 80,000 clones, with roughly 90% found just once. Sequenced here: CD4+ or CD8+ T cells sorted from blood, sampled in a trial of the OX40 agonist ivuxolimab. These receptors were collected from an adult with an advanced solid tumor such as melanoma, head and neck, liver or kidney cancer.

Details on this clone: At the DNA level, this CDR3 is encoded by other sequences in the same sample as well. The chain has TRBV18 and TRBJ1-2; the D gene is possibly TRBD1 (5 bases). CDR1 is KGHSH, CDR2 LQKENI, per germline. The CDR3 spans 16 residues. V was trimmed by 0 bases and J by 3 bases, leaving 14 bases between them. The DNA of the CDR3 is TGTGCCAGCTCACCACCTCTCGGGACCTCTGACTATGGCTACACCTTC. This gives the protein CASSPPLGTSDYGYTF.

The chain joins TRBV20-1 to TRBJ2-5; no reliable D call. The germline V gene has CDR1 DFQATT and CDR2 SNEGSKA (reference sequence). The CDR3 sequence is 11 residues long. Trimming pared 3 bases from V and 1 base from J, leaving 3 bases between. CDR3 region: CSASFQETQYF. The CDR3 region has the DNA TGCAGTGCTAGTTTCCAAGAGACCCAGTACTTC.

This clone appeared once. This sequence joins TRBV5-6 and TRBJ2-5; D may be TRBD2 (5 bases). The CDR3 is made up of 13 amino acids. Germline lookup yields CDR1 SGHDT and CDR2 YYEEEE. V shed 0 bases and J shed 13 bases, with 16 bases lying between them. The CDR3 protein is CASSLVSGGSPYF. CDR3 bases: TGTGCCAGCAGCTTGGTGTCAGGAGGATCCCCGTACTTC.

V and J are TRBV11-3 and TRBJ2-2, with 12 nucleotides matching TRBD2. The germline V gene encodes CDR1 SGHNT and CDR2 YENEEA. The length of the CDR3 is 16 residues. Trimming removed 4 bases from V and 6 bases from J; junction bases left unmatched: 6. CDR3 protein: CASSSRLAGVSGELFF. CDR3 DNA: TGTGCCAGCAGCTCCCGACTAGCGGGAGTTTCCGGGGAGCTGTTTTTT.

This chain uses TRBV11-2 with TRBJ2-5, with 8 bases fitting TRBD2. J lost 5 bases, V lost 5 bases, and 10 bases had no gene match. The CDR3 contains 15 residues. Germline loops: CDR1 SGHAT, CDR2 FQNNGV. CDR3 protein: CASSAGGGPTETQYF. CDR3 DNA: TGTGCCAGCAGCGCCGGGGGGGGACCCACGGAGACCCAGTACTTC.

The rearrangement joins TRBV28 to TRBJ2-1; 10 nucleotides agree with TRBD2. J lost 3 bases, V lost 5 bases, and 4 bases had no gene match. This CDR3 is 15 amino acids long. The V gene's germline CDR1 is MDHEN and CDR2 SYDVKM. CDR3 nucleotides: TGTGCCAGCAGTAGGACTAGCGGACTCTACAATGAGCAGTTCTTC. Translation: CASSRTSGLYNEQFF.

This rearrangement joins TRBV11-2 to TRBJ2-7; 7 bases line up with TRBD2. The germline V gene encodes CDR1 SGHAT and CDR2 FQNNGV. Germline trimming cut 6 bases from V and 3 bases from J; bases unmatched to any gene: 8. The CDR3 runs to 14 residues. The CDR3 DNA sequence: TGTGCCAGCAGACCTAGCGGAACCGTCTACGAGCAGTACTTC. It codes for CASRPSGTVYEQYF.

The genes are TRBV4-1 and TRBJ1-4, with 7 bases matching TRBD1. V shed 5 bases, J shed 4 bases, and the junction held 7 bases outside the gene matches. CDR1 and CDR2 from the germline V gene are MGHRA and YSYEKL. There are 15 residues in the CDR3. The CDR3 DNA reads TGCGCCAGCAGCTTAAGGACAGGCTTTAATGAAAAACTGTTTTTT. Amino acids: CASSLRTGFNEKLFF.

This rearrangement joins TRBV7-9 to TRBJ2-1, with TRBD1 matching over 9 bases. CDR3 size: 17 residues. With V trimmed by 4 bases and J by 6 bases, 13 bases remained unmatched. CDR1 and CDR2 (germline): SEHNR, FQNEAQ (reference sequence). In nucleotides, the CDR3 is TGTGCCAGCAGCTCCGGCTTAGGGACAGGGAACCGCAATGAGCAGTTCTTC. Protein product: CASSSGLGTGNRNEQFF.

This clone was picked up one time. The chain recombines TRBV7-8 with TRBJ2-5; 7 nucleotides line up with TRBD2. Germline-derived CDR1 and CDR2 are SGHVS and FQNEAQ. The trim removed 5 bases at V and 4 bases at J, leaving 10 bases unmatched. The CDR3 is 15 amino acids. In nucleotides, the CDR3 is TGTGCCAGCAGCCCCGGACTAGTGTCTATAGAGACCCAGTACTTC. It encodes CASSPGLVSIETQYF. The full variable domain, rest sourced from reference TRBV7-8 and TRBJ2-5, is GAGVSQSPRYKVAKRGQDVALRCDPISGHVSLFWYQQALGQGPEFLTYFQNEAQLDKSGLPSDRFFAERPEGSVSTLKIQRTQQEDSAVYLCASSPGLVSIETQYFGPGTRLLVL.

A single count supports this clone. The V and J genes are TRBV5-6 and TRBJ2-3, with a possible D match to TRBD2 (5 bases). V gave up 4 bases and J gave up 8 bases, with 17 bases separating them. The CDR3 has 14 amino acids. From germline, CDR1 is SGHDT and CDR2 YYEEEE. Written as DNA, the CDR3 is TGTGCCAGCAGCCCGTCCAGCGGAGGAGGTACGCAGTATTTT. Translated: CASSPSSGGGTQYF. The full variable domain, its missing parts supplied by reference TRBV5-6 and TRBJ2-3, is DAGVTQSPTHLIKTRGQQVTLRCSPKSGHDTVSWYQQALGQGPQFIFQYYEEEERQRGNFPDRFSGHQFPNYSSELNVNALLLGDSALYLCASSPSSGGGTQYFGPGTRLTVL.

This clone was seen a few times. In DNA form, the CDR3 reads TGCGCCAGCATTCCCGAACTTGGGGGTCAGCCCCAGCATTTT. Its protein product is CASIPELGGQPQHF. This rearrangement joins TRBV23-1 to TRBJ1-5, with D maybe TRBD1 (5 bases). TRBV23-1 is filed as an ORF, its function uncertain. Trimming cost V 7 bases and J 6 bases, with 16 bases left between them. This CDR3 has 14 amino acids.

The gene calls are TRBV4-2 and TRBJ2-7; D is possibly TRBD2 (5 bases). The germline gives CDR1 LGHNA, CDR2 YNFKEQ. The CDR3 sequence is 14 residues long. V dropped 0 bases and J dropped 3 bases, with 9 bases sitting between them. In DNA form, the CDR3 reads TGTGCCAGCAGCCAAGATCCGGGGAACTACGAGCAGTACTTC. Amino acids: CASSQDPGNYEQYF.

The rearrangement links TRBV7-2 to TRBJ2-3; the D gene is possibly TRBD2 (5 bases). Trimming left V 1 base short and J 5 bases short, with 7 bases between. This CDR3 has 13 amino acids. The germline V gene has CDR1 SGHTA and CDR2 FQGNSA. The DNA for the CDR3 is TGTGCCAGCAGCTTAGACCGGGAAGATACGCAGTATTTT. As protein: CASSLDREDTQYF.

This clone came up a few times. The CDR3 DNA follows: TGTGCCAGCAGCTTACTTTTTCATACGCAGTATTTT. Protein: CASSLLFHTQYF. The chain combines TRBV11-2 with TRBJ2-3; D is ambiguous. Looked up from germline, CDR1 is SGHAT and CDR2 is FQNNGV. This CDR3 spans 12 amino acids. V was clipped by 2 bases and J by 7 bases, with 7 bases between them.

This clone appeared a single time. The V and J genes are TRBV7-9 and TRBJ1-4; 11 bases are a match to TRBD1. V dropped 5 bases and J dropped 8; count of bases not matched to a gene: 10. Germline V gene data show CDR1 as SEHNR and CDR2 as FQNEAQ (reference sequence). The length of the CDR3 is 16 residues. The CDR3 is CASSPAGQGVWEKLFF. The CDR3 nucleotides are TGTGCCAGCAGCCCAGCGGGACAGGGGGTATGGGAAAAACTGTTTTTT.

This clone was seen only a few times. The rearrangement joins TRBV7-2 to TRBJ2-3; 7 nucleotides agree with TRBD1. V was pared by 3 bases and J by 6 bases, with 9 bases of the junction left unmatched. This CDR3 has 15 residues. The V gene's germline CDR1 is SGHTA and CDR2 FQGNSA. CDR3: CASSFFPRQGDTQYF. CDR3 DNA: TGTGCCAGCAGCTTTTTCCCCAGACAGGGCGATACGCAGTATTTT.

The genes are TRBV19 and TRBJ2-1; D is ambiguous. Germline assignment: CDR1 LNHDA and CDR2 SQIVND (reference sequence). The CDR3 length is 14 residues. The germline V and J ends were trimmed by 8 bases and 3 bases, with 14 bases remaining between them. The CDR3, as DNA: TGTGCCAGTTCCGGCGGTCATTACTACAATGAGCAGTTCTTC. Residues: CASSGGHYYNEQFF. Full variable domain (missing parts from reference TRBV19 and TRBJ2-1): DGGITQSPKYLFRKEGQNVTLSCEQNLNHDAMYWYRQDPGQGLRLIYYSQIVNDFQKGDIAEGYSVSREKKESFPLTVTSAQKNPTAFYLCASSGGHYYNEQFFGPGTRLTVL.

The DNA for the CDR3 is TGTGCCAGTAGTATGGCTAGAGAGACCCAGTACTTC. Its translation is CASSMARETQYF. This rearrangement joins TRBV19 to TRBJ2-5; D not certain. In germline, CDR1 is LNHDA, CDR2 SQIVND (reference sequence). V was clipped by 3 bases and J by 4 bases, with 6 bases between them. This CDR3 contains 12 residues. The variable domain in full, with the rest retrieved from reference TRBV19 and TRBJ2-5, is DGGITQSPKYLFRKEGQNVTLSCEQNLNHDAMYWYRQDPGQGLRLIYYSQIVNDFQKGDIAEGYSVSREKKESFPLTVTSAQKNPTAFYLCASSMARETQYFGPGTRLLVL.

CDR3 bases: TGTGCCAGCAGTTACCGGCCTAGCGGCAAGAACAATGAGCAGTTCTTC. This sequence encodes CASSYRPSGKNNEQFF. This chain uses TRBV6-5 with TRBJ2-1; 7 bases match TRBD2. The V and J ends lost 2 bases and 5 bases, in that order; junction bases with no gene match: 9. CDR3 length equals 16 residues. Per the germline V gene, CDR1 is MNHEY and CDR2 is SVGAGI.

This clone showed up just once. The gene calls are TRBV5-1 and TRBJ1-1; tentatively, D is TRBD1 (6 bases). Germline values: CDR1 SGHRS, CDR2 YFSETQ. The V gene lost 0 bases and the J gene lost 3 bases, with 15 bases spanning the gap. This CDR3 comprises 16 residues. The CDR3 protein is CASSLVAGGRHTEAFF. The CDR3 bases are TGCGCCAGCAGCTTGGTGGCTGGGGGCCGGCACACTGAAGCTTTCTTT.

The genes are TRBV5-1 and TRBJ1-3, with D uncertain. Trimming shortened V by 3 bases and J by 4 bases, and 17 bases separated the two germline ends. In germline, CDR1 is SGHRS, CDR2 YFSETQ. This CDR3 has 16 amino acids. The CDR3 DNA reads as TGCGCCAGCAGCTCCATGGGGATTTCCGACGGAAACACCATATATTTT. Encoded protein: CASSSMGISDGNTIYF.

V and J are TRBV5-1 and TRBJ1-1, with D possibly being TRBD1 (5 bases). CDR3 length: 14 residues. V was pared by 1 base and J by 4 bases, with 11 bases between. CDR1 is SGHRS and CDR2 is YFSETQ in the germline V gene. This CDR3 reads CASSLSQGGTEAFF. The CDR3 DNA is TGCGCCAGCAGCTTGTCCCAGGGCGGCACTGAAGCTTTCTTT.

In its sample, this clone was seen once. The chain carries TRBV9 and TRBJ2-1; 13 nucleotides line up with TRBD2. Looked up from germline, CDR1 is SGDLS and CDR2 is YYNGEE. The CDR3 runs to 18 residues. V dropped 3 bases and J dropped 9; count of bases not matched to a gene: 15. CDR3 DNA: TGTGCCAGCAGCGCTAGGGGTGGGGGACTAGCGGGATCAGTTGAGCAGTTCTTC. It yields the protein CASSARGGGLAGSVEQFF.

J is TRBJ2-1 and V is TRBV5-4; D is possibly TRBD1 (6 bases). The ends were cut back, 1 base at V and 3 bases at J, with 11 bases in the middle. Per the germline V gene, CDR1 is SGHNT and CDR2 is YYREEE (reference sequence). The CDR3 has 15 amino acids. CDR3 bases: TGTGCCAGCAGCTTGCCAGGGGTTGTCTACAATGAGCAGTTCTTC. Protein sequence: CASSLPGVVYNEQFF.

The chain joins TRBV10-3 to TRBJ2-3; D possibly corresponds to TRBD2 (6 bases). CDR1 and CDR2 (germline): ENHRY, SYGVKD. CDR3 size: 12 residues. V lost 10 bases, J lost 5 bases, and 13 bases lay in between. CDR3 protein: CATAGRGDTQYF. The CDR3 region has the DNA TGTGCCACCGCCGGGCGGGGAGATACGCAGTATTTT.